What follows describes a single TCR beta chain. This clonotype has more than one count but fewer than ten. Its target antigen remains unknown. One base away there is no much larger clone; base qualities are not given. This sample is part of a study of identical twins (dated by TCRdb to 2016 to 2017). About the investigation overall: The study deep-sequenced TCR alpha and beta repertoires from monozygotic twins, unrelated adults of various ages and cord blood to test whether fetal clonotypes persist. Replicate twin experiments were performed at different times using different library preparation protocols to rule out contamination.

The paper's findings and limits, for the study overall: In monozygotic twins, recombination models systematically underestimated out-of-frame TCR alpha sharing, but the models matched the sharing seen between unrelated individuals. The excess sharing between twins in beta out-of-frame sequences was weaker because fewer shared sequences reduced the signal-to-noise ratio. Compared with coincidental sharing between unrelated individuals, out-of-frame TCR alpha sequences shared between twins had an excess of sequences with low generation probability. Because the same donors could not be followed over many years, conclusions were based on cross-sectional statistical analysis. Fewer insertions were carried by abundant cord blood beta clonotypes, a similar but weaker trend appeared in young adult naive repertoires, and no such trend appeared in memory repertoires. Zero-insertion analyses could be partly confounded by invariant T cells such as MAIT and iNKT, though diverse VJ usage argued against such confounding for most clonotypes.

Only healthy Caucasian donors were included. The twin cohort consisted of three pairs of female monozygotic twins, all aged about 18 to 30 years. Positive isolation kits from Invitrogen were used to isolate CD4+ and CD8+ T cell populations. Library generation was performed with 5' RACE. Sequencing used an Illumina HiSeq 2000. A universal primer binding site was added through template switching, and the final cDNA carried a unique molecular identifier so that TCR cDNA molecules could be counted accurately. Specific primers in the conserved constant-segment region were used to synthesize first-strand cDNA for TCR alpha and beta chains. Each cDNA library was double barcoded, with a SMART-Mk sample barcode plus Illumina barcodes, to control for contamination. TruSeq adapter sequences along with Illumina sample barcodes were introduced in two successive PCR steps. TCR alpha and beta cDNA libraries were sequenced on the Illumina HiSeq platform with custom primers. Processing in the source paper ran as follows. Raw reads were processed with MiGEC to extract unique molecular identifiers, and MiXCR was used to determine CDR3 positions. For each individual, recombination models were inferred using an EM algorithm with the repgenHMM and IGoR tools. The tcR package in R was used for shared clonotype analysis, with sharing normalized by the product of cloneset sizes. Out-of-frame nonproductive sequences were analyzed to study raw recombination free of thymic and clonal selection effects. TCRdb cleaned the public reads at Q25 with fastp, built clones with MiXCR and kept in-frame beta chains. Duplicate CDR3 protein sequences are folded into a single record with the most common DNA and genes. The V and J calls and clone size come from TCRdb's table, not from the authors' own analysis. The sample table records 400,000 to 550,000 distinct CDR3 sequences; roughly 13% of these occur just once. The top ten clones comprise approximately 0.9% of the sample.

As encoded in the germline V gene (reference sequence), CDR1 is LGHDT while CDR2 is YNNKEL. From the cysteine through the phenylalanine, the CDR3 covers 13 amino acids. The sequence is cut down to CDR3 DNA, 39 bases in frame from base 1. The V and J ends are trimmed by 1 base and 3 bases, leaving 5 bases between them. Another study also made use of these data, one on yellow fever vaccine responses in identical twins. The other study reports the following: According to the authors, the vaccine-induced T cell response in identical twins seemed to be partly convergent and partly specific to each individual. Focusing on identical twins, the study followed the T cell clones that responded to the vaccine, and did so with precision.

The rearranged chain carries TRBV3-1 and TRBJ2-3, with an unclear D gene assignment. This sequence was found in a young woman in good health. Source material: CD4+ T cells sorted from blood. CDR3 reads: CASSQVRTDTQYF. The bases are TGTGCCAGCAGCCAAGTGAGAACAGATACGCAGTATTTT.